This T cell receptor (beta chain) was captured in a study of technical replicates of blood from a handful of donors. The protocol was immunoSEQ multiplex PCR, while the TCRdb copy is restricted to in-frame clones and leaves out a portion. The table has about 81,000 clones, more than 90% seen once. The CDR3 sequence is 15 residues long. Germline CDR1 and CDR2: LNHDA and SQIVND (reference sequence). The ends were cut back, 6 bases at V and 2 bases at J, with 15 bases in the middle. This clonotype was obtained from a human donor in good health. The chain uses TRBV19 and TRBJ2-3; D is possibly TRBD1 (7 bases). Material for sequencing was T cells isolated from PBMCs. The CDR3 loop is CASSQGDWFTDTQYF. The CDR3 nucleotides read TGTGCCAGTAGCCAGGGGGACTGGTTCACAGATACGCAGTATTTT.